The present T cell receptor beta chain was sequenced within a study of T-cell memory formation after mild COVID-19. Constant-segment primers and 5'RACE yielded cDNA libraries for TCR alpha and TCR beta, each carrying sample barcodes and UMIs. TCRdb reprocessed the 5' RACE reads with MiXCR, giving one entry per CDR3 protein. The sample lists 300,000 to 350,000 distinct CDR3 sequences, around an eighth occurring once. About this clonotype: As yet, its antigen is unknown.

Findings of the study overall: Some SARS-CoV-2-responding clones were already detected in memory before infection. Later expanders leaned CD4+, whereas day 15 to 85 contracting clones were balanced CD4/CD8. Among CD4+ contracting clones, most were CM and EM, and CD8+ ones EMRA.

Germline CDR1 reads LGHNA; CDR2 reads YSLEER. The CDR3 loop spans 14 amino acids. V dropped 1 base and J dropped 5 bases, with 10 bases sitting between them. The clonotype comes from a man in his late teens or twenties who had mild COVID-19 (a few samples of this study predate the infection). Cell type and time point are not known. The sequencing input was PBMCs or a T cell subset sorted from them (not recorded which). The chain employs TRBV4-3 and TRBJ2-3, with D perhaps matching TRBD2 (7 bases). The CDR3 loop reads CASSQAGGQDTQYF. CDR3 bases: TGCGCCAGCAGCCAAGCGGGGGGCCAAGATACGCAGTATTTT.